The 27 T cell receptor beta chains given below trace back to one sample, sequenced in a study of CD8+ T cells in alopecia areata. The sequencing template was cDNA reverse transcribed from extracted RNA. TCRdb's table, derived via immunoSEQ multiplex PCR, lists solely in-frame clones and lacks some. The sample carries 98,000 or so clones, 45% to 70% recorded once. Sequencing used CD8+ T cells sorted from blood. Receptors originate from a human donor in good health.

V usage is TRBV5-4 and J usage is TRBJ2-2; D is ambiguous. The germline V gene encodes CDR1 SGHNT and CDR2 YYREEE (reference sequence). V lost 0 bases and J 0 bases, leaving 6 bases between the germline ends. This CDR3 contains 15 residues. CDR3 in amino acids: CASSLGSANTGELFF. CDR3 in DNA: TGTGCCAGCAGCTTGGGGTCCGCGAACACCGGGGAGCTGTTTTTT.

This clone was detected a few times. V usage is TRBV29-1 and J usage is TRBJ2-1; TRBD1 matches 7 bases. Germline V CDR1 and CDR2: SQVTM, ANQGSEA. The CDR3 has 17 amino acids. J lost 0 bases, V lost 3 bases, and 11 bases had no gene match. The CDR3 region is CSVDDDRAVGSYNEQFF. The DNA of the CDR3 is TGCAGCGTTGATGATGACAGGGCGGTTGGCTCCTACAATGAGCAGTTCTTC.

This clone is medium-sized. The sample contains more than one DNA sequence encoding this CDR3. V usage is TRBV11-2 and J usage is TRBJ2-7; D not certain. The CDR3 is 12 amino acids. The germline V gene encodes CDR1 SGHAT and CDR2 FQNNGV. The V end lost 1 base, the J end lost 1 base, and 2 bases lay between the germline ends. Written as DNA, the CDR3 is TGTGCCAGCAGCTTAGGATCCTACGAGCAGTACTTC. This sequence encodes CASSLGSYEQYF.

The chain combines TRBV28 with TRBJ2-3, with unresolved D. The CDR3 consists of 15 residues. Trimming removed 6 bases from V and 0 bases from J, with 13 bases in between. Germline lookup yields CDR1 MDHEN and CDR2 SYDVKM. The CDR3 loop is CASSPLNLSTDTQYF. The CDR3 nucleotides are TGTGCCAGCAGCCCTCTCAACCTAAGCACAGATACGCAGTATTTT.

The CDR3 here is CASSPIRETQYF. The CDR3 nucleotides read TGTGCCAGCTCACCAATACGAGAGACCCAGTACTTC. This chain connects TRBV18 to TRBJ2-5, with unresolved D. In germline, CDR1 is KGHSH, CDR2 LQKENI. There are 12 residues in the CDR3. Trimming removed 2 bases from V and 4 bases from J, with 5 bases in between.

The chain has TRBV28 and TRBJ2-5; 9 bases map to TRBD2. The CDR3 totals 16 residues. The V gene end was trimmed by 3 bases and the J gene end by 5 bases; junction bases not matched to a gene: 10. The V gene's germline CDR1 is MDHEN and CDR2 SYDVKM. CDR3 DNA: TGTGCCAGCAGTTTTTTCTTGCGGGGGGGCTGGGAGACCCAGTACTTC. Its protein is CASSFFLRGGWETQYF.

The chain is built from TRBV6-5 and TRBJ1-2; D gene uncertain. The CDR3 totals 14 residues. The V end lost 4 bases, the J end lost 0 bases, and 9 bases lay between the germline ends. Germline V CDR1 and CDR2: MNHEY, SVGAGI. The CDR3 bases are TGTGCCAGCAGTTCGGGCTATCCTAACTATGGCTACACCTTC. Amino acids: CASSSGYPNYGYTF.

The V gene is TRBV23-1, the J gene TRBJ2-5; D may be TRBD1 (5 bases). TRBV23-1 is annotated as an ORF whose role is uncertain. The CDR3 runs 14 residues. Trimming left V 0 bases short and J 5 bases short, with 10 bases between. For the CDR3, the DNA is TGCGCCAGCAGTCAATCGGGGCTATCCGAGACCCAGTACTTC. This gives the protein CASSQSGLSETQYF.

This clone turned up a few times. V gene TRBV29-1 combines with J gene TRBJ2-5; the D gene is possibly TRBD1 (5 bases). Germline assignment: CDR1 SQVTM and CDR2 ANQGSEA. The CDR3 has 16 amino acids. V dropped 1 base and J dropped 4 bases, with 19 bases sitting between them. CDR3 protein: CSVEGSSGLERETQYF. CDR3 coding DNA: TGCAGCGTTGAAGGCTCCTCAGGGTTAGAACGAGAGACCCAGTACTTC.

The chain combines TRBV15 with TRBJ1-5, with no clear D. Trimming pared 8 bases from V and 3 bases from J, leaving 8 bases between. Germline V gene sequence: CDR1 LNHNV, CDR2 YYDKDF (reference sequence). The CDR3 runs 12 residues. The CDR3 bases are TGTGCCACCTCAGGCTCCAATCAGCCCCAGCATTTT. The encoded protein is CATSGSNQPQHF.

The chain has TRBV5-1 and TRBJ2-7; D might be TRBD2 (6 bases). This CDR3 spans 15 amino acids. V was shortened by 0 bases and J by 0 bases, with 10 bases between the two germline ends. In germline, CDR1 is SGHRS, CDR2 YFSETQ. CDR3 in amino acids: CASSLARGSSYEQYF. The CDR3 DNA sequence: TGCGCCAGCAGCTTGGCCCGGGGGTCCTCCTACGAGCAGTACTTC.

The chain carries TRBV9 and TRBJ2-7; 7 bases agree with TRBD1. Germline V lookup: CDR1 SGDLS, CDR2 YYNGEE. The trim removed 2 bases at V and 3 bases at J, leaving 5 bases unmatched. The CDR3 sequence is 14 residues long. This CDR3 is CASSVTGAGYEQYF. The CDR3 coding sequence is TGTGCCAGCAGCGTCACAGGGGCAGGCTACGAGCAGTACTTC. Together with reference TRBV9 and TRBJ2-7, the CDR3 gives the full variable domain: DSGVTQTPKHLITATGQRVTLRCSPRSGDLSVYWYQQSLDQGLQFLIQYYNGEERAKGNILERFSAQQFPDLHSELNLSSLELGDSALYFCASSVTGAGYEQYFGPGTRLTVT.

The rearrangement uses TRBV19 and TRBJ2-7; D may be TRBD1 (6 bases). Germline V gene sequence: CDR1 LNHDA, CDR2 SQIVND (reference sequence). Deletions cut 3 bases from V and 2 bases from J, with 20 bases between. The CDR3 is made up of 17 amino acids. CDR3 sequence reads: CASSIVAGVVGPYEQYF. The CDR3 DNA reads TGTGCCAGTAGTATCGTGGCAGGGGTTGTGGGACCCTACGAGCAGTACTTC.

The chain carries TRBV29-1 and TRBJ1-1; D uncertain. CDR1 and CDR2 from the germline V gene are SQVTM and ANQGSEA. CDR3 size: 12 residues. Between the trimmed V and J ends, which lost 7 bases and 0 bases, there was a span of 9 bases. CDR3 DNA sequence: TGCAGCGCCAGCACAATGAACACTGAAGCTTTCTTT. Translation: CSASTMNTEAFF.

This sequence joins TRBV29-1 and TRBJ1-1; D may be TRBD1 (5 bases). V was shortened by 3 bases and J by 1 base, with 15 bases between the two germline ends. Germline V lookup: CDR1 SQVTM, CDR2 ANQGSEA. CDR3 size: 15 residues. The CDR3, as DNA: TGCAGCGTTGATCGCAGGCCGAGGGGGAACACTGAAGCTTTCTTT. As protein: CSVDRRPRGNTEAFF.

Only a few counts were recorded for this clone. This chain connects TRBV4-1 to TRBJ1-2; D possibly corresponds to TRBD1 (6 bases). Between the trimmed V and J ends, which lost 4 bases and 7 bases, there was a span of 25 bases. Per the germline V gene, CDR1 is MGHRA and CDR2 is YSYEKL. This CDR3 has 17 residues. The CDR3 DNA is TGCGCCAGCAGCCTCCCTTCGGCACAGGGAGCTCGGAGTGGCTACACCTTC. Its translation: CASSLPSAQGARSGYTF.

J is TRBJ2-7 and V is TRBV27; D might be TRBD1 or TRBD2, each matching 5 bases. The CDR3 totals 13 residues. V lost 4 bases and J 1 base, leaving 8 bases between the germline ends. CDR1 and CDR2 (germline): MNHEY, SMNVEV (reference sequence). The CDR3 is CASSSGGSYEQYF. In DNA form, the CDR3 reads TGTGCCAGCAGTTCTGGGGGTTCCTACGAGCAGTACTTC.

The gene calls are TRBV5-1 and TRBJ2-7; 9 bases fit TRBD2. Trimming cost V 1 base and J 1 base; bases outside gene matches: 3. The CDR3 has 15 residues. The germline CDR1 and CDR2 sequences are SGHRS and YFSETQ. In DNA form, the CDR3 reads TGCGCCAGCAGCTTGCTGACTAGCGGATCCTACGAGCAGTACTTC. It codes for CASSLLTSGSYEQYF.

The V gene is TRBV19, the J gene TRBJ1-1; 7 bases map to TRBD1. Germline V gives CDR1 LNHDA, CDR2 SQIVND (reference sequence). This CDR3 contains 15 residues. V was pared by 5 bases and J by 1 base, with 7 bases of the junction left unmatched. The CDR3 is CASSETGTANTEAFF. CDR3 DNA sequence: TGTGCCAGTAGTGAAACCGGGACAGCGAACACTGAAGCTTTCTTT.

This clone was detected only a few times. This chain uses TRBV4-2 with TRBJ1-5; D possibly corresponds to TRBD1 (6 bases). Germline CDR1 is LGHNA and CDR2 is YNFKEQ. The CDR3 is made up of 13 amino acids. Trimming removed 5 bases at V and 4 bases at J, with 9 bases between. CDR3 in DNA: TGTGCCAGCAGCGCGGACAGTAATCAGCCCCAGCATTTT. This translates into CASSADSNQPQHF.

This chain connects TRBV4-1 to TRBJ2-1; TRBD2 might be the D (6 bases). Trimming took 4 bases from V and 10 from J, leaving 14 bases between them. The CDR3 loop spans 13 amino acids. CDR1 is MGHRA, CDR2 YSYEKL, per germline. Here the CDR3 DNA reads TGCGCCAGCAGCCGAACGAGGGGAGGCGAGCAGTTCTTC. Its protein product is CASSRTRGGEQFF.

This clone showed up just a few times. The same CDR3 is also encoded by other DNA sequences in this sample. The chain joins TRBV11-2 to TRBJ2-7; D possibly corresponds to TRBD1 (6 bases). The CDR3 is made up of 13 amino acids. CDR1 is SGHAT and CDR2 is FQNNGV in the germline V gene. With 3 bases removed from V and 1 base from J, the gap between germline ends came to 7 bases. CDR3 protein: CASSFGQSYEQYF. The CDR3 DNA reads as TGTGCCAGCAGCTTCGGACAGTCCTACGAGCAGTACTTC. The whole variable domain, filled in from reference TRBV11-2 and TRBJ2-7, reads EAGVAQSPRYKIIEKRQSVAFWCNPISGHATLYWYQQILGQGPKLLIQFQNNGVVDDSQLPKDRFSAERLKGVDSTLKIQPAKLEDSAVYLCASSFGQSYEQYFGPGTRLTVT.

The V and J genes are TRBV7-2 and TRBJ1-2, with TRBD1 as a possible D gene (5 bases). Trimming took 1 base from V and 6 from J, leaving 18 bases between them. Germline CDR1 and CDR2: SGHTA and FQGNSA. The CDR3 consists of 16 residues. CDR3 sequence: CASSLVFGTGRDGYTF. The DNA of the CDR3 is TGTGCCAGCAGCTTAGTTTTCGGGACCGGGAGGGATGGCTACACCTTC.

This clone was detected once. The CDR3 is CASSPGQGPKNIQYF. DNA of the CDR3: TGTGCCAGCAGCCCGGGACAGGGCCCTAAAAACATTCAGTACTTC. V is TRBV5-6 and J is TRBJ2-4; the match to TRBD1 covers 9 bases. Germline CDR1 and CDR2: SGHDT and YYEEEE. Trimming took 4 bases from V and 4 from J; bases not matched to a gene: 6. This CDR3 is 15 amino acids long.

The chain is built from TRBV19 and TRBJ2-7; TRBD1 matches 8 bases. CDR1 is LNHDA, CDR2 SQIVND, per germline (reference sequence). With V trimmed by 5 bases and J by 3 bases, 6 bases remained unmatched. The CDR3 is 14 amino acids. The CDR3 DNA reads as TGTGCCAGTAGTGAGTCGGGACAGGTCTACGAGCAGTACTTC. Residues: CASSESGQVYEQYF.

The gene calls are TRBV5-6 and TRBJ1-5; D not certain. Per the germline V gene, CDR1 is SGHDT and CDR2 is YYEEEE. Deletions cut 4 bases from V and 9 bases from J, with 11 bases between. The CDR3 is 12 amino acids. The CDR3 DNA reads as TGTGCCAGCAGCCAATTCGTGGGGCCCCAGCATTTT. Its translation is CASSQFVGPQHF. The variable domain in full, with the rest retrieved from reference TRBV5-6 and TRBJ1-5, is DAGVTQSPTHLIKTRGQQVTLRCSPKSGHDTVSWYQQALGQGPQFIFQYYEEEERQRGNFPDRFSGHQFPNYSSELNVNALLLGDSALYLCASSQFVGPQHFGDGTRLSIL.

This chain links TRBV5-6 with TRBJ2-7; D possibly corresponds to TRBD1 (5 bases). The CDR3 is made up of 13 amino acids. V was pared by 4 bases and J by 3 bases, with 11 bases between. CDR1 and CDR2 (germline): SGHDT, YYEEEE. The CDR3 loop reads CASSPRTLYEQYF. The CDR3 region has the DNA TGTGCCAGCAGCCCGCGGACACTCTACGAGCAGTACTTC.